These 31 T cell receptor beta chains were sequenced from one sample in a study of blood T cell repertoires in COVID-19. Here immunoSEQ multiplex PCR was the method, and the copy in TCRdb shows in-frame clones only, minus some. The sample lists about 15,000 clones; approximately 84% were seen once. Sequencing was performed on peripheral blood. These receptors were taken from a human donor in a cohort sampled during active COVID-19.

The chain carries TRBV14 and TRBJ1-2; D perhaps matches TRBD1 (6 bases). V gave up 1 base and J gave up 4 bases, with 16 bases separating them. This CDR3 has 16 amino acids. Germline CDR1 reads SGHDN; CDR2 reads FVKESK. DNA of the CDR3: TGTGCCAGCAGCCAAGGTGGATGGGACATGCCCTATGGCTACACCTTC. Translating gives CASSQGGWDMPYGYTF.

The chain has TRBV10-3 and TRBJ1-4; 9 bases match TRBD1. Losses at the gene ends were 3 bases for V and 10 bases for J; bases not matched to a gene: 3. CDR3 length: 13 residues. Germline V lookup: CDR1 ENHRY, CDR2 SYGVKD. The DNA for the CDR3 is TGTGCCATCAGTGATGACAGGGGGGGAAAACTGTTTTTT. As protein: CAISDDRGGKLFF.

The rearrangement joins TRBV7-9 to TRBJ2-2; 10 bases match TRBD1. CDR3 length equals 17 residues. J lost 4 bases, V lost 1 base, and 6 bases had no gene match. Germline lookup yields CDR1 SEHNR and CDR2 FQNEAQ (reference sequence). CDR3 loop: CASSLGQGAPGTGELFF. CDR3 DNA: TGTGCCAGCAGCTTAGGACAGGGGGCGCCGGGCACCGGGGAGCTGTTTTTT.

This chain connects TRBV4-2 to TRBJ2-5; tentative D call: TRBD1 (5 bases). V lost 0 bases and J lost 3, with 11 bases in between. Germline loops: CDR1 LGHNA, CDR2 YNFKEQ. The CDR3 has 15 amino acids. The CDR3 sequence is CASSQDGAQKETQYF. CDR3 nucleotide sequence: TGTGCCAGCAGCCAAGATGGGGCGCAAAAAGAGACCCAGTACTTC.

The V gene is TRBV5-4, the J gene TRBJ1-2, with 10 bases aligning to TRBD1. Per the germline V gene, CDR1 is SGHNT and CDR2 is YYREEE (reference sequence). Trimming cost V 4 bases and J 6 bases; bases outside gene matches: 6. The CDR3 covers 14 residues. CDR3 DNA sequence: TGTGCCAGCAGCGCTCGGACAGGGGGGGATGGCTACACCTTC. Protein sequence: CASSARTGGDGYTF.

The chain has TRBV7-9 and TRBJ2-3; a possible D gene is TRBD2 (5 bases). Trimming left V 2 bases short and J 4 bases short, with 10 bases between. This CDR3 is 14 amino acids long. The V gene's germline CDR1 is SEHNR and CDR2 FQNEAQ (reference sequence). The CDR3 nucleotides are TGTGCCAGCAGCTTAACTAGATCCCCAGATACGCAGTATTTT. This gives the protein CASSLTRSPDTQYF.

V is TRBV6-2 or TRBV6-3 and J is TRBJ1-1, with a possible D match to TRBD1 (5 bases). Germline V gene sequence: CDR1 MNHEY, CDR2 SVGEGT. This CDR3 is 14 amino acids long. The V end was cut by 6 bases, the J end by 4 bases, with 15 bases between. The CDR3 DNA is TGTGCCAGCAGCTGGGAGCAGGGAGGCACTGAAGCTTTCTTT. It yields the protein CASSWEQGGTEAFF.

The chain employs TRBV7-8 and TRBJ1-5, with TRBD1 matching over 9 bases. Germline V gene data show CDR1 as SGHVS and CDR2 as FQNEAQ. V gave up 1 base and J gave up 6 bases; unmatched junction bases: 7. The CDR3 runs to 16 residues. The DNA of the CDR3 is TGTGCCAGCAGCTTAGAGTGGACAGGGGTCCGTCAGCCCCAGCATTTT. Translation gives CASSLEWTGVRQPQHF.

The chain recombines TRBV15 with TRBJ2-3; 9 bases line up with TRBD2. The CDR3 consists of 17 residues. CDR1 is LNHNV and CDR2 is YYDKDF in the germline V gene (reference sequence). The V and J ends lost 4 bases and 2 bases, in that order; junction bases with no gene match: 10. Here the CDR3 reads CATSTDSGGFTTDTQYF. The CDR3 region has the DNA TGTGCCACCAGCACCGATAGCGGGGGCTTTACCACAGATACGCAGTATTTT.

V and J are TRBV11-2 and TRBJ2-7, with 13 positions matching TRBD2. Germline CDR1 and CDR2: SGHAT and FQNNGV. The J segment lost 2 bases and the V segment lost 6 bases, leaving 4 bases of the junction unmatched. CDR3 length: 15 amino acids. The CDR3 sequence: CASSRTSGGAYEQYF. As DNA, the CDR3 is TGTGCCAGCAGTCGAACTAGCGGGGGGGCCTACGAGCAGTACTTC.

The chain carries TRBV4-2 and TRBJ2-5; 12 bases agree with TRBD1. Germline V gene lookup returns CDR1 LGHNA and CDR2 YNFKEQ. J lost 1 base, V lost 2 bases, and 5 bases had no gene match. The CDR3 totals 17 residues. The CDR3 coding sequence is TGTGCCAGCAGCCAAACCGGGACAGGGGGCCTCCAAGAGACCCAGTACTTC. Its translation: CASSQTGTGGLQETQYF.

This clone was picked up a small number of times. This chain connects TRBV15 to TRBJ2-2; 7 bases agree with TRBD1. This CDR3 is 13 amino acids long. Germline loops: CDR1 LNHNV, CDR2 YYDKDF (reference sequence). The V segment lost 5 bases and the J segment 7 bases; nucleotides outside the gene matches: 4. CDR3 in amino acids: CATSEGAGGELFF. The DNA for the CDR3 is TGTGCCACCAGCGAGGGGGCCGGCGGGGAGCTGTTTTTT.

The CDR3, as DNA: TGTGCCAGCAGCCTACAGGGGCAAGGAAACACCATATATTTT. Protein sequence: CASSLQGQGNTIYF. The V call is TRBV6-2 or TRBV6-3, the J call TRBJ1-3; 7 nucleotides agree with TRBD1. Losses at the gene ends were 6 bases for V and 4 bases for J; bases not matched to a gene: 6. CDR3 size: 14 residues. Germline CDR1 MNHEY, CDR2 SVGEGT.

This clone was seen just once. The chain couples TRBV4-3 to TRBJ2-1, with D maybe TRBD2 (6 bases). The CDR3 has 16 residues. V shed 0 bases and J shed 6 bases, with 15 bases lying between them. Germline CDR1 is LGHNA and CDR2 is YSLEER. CDR3 DNA: TGCGCCAGCAGCCAAGATCTGTGGGACTCTCCCAATGAGCAGTTCTTC. Translation: CASSQDLWDSPNEQFF.

V and J are TRBV7-6 and TRBJ2-1; perhaps TRBD1 as D (6 bases). Germline CDR1 is SGHVS and CDR2 is FNYEAQ. Trimming stripped 2 bases from V and 6 bases from J, with 11 bases between. The CDR3 covers 14 residues. The CDR3 DNA sequence: TGTGCCAGCAGCTTATGGCAGGGGTCCAATGAGCAGTTCTTC. Translated: CASSLWQGSNEQFF. Looking up the rest from reference TRBV7-6 and TRBJ2-1 gives the full variable domain: GAGVSQSPRYKVTKRGQDVALRCDPISGHVSLYWYRQALGQGPEFLTYFNYEAQQDKSGLPNDRFSAERPEGSISTLTIQRTEQRDSAMYRCASSLWQGSNEQFFGPGTRLTVL.

The V gene is TRBV5-1, the J gene TRBJ2-1; possibly TRBD1 for D (6 bases). The CDR3 has 16 residues. V lost 6 bases and J 4 bases, leaving 20 bases between the germline ends. The V gene's germline CDR1 is SGHRS and CDR2 YFSETQ. CDR3 amino acids: CASTSDPTGPYNEQFF. CDR3 nucleotides: TGCGCCAGCACGTCCGACCCGACAGGCCCTTACAATGAGCAGTTCTTC.

The chain employs TRBV6-6 and TRBJ2-3; 7 bases line up with TRBD1. The junction had 9 bases not matched to a gene; V was cut back by 7 bases and J by 5 bases. CDR3 length: 14 amino acids. Germline V gene data show CDR1 as MNHNY and CDR2 as SVGAGI (reference sequence). The CDR3 region is CASTPTGMEDTQYF. CDR3 in DNA: TGTGCCAGCACCCCGACAGGGATGGAAGATACGCAGTATTTT.

The rearrangement joins TRBV19 to TRBJ1-2; unclear D gene. CDR3 length: 13 residues. V lost 6 bases to trimming and J lost 3 bases, with 11 bases between them. Germline CDR1 reads LNHDA; CDR2 reads SQIVND (reference sequence). The chain's CDR3 is CASRPGVDYGYTF. CDR3 in DNA: TGTGCCAGTAGACCGGGTGTGGACTATGGCTACACCTTC.

This chain joins TRBV5-1 and TRBJ2-1; 7 nucleotides agree with TRBD1. Looked up from germline, CDR1 is SGHRS and CDR2 is YFSETQ. J gave up 0 bases and V 0 bases, and 3 bases lay outside the gene matches. The CDR3 contains 16 residues. As DNA, the CDR3 is TGCGCCAGCAGCTTGGCCGGGACAGTCTCCTACAATGAGCAGTTCTTC. Translated, it gives CASSLAGTVSYNEQFF.

The chain links TRBV4-2 to TRBJ2-7; tentatively, D is TRBD2 (6 bases). Germline V lookup: CDR1 LGHNA, CDR2 YNFKEQ. V dropped 4 bases and J dropped 4 bases, with 17 bases sitting between them. This CDR3 is built from 15 residues. The CDR3: CASSPLAASGYEQYF. The CDR3 bases are TGTGCCAGCAGCCCGTTAGCGGCCTCAGGGTACGAGCAGTACTTC.

The chain links TRBV27 to TRBJ2-2; D is unresolved. Germline CDR1 is MNHEY and CDR2 is SMNVEV (reference sequence). This CDR3 is 15 amino acids long. V lost 4 bases to trimming and J lost 5 bases, with 14 bases between them. This CDR3 is CASSYNGDSTGELFF. Here the CDR3 DNA reads TGTGCCAGCAGTTATAACGGTGACTCTACCGGGGAGCTGTTTTTT.

The chain uses TRBV18 and TRBJ1-6; perhaps TRBD1 as D (5 bases). With 3 bases removed from V and 8 bases from J, the gap between germline ends came to 14 bases. There are 15 residues in the CDR3. Germline CDR1 and CDR2: KGHSH and LQKENI. The CDR3 DNA reads TGTGCCAGCTCACCCTCGGGGGGAATGGATTCACCCCTCCACTTT. Translated, it gives CASSPSGGMDSPLHF.

This clone was observed a single time. The rearrangement links TRBV5-8 to TRBJ2-5; D may be TRBD2 (6 bases). Germline values: CDR1 SGHTS, CDR2 YDEGEE. This CDR3 contains 15 residues. The V gene lost 0 bases and the J gene lost 5 bases, with 14 bases spanning the gap. In DNA, the CDR3 is TGTGCCAGCAGCTTGGAAGGGACTCCATCGGAGACCCAGTACTTC. This codes for CASSLEGTPSETQYF.

This rearrangement joins TRBV29-1 to TRBJ2-7, with D perhaps TRBD2 (5 bases). The CDR3 has 10 residues. CDR1 is SQVTM and CDR2 is ANQGSEA in the germline V gene. Trimming left V 4 bases short and J 5 bases short, with 6 bases between. The DNA of the CDR3 is TGCAGCGTTGCCGGGGACGAGCAGTACTTC. It encodes CSVAGDEQYF.

This chain links TRBV5-4 with TRBJ2-3, with TRBD2 matching over 8 bases. Looked up from germline, CDR1 is SGHNT and CDR2 is YYREEE (reference sequence). Trimming removed 4 bases from V and 0 bases from J; junction bases left unmatched: 4. This CDR3 region has 15 residues. The CDR3 is CASSGSSGSTDTQYF. CDR3 DNA sequence: TGTGCCAGCAGCGGCTCTAGCGGGAGCACAGATACGCAGTATTTT. The full variable domain, in which reference TRBV5-4 and TRBJ2-3 provide the parts outside the CDR3, is ETGVTQSPTHLIKTRGQQVTLRCSSQSGHNTVSWYQQALGQGPQFIFQYYREEENGRGNFPPRFSGLQFPNYSSELNVNALELDDSALYLCASSGSSGSTDTQYFGPGTRLTVL.

The chain joins TRBV19 to TRBJ2-2, with 10 bases identical to TRBD1. Trimming took 5 bases from V and 9 from J; bases not matched to a gene: 6. This CDR3 has 14 residues. CDR1 is LNHDA, CDR2 SQIVND, per germline (reference sequence). CDR3 in amino acids: CASSSTGGRRELFF. The CDR3 DNA follows: TGTGCCAGTAGTTCGACAGGGGGCCGGCGGGAGCTGTTTTTT.

The rearrangement joins TRBV5-1 to TRBJ1-1, with 9 bases that match TRBD1. Losses at the gene ends were 5 bases for V and 1 base for J; bases not matched to a gene: 6. The CDR3 has 15 amino acids. Germline values: CDR1 SGHRS, CDR2 YFSETQ. This chain's CDR3 is CASRPGTGTNTEAFF. The CDR3 DNA sequence: TGCGCCAGCAGACCCGGGACAGGGACGAACACTGAAGCTTTCTTT. Full variable domain (outside the CDR3, taken from reference TRBV5-1 and TRBJ1-1): KAGVTQTPRYLIKTRGQQVTLSCSPISGHRSVSWYQQTPGQGLQFLFEYFSETQRNKGNFPGRFSGRQFSNSRSEMNVSTLELGDSALYLCASRPGTGTNTEAFFGQGTRLTVV.

The chain links TRBV29-1 to TRBJ1-1; D is perhaps TRBD1 (6 bases). The V gene lost 7 bases and the J gene lost 1 base, with 13 bases spanning the gap. This CDR3 is built from 13 residues. Germline CDR1 SQVTM, CDR2 ANQGSEA. The CDR3 DNA is TGCAGCGCCGCCCAGGGGACGAACACTGAAGCTTTCTTT. Encoded protein: CSAAQGTNTEAFF.

The chain recombines TRBV5-6 with TRBJ1-6; TRBD1 matches 7 bases. This CDR3 has 15 residues. V was pared by 4 bases and J by 2 bases, with 3 bases of the junction left unmatched. Germline V gene lookup returns CDR1 SGHDT and CDR2 YYEEEE. CDR3 loop: CASSRGQPYNSPLHF. The DNA of the CDR3 is TGTGCCAGCAGCCGGGGACAGCCCTATAATTCACCCCTCCACTTT.

J is TRBJ1-1 and V is TRBV23-1, with D tentatively TRBD1 (5 bases). TRBV23-1 is reported as an ORF; its role is uncertain. The length of the CDR3 is 16 residues. The germline V and J ends were trimmed by 4 bases and 1 base, with 16 bases remaining between them. The CDR3 sequence: CASSPPWGVRNTEAFF. The CDR3 DNA reads as TGCGCCAGCAGTCCCCCCTGGGGGGTGAGGAACACTGAAGCTTTCTTT.

The chain recombines TRBV2 with TRBJ1-5; D gene ambiguous. CDR1 and CDR2 (germline): SNHLY, FYNNEI. The CDR3 has 12 amino acids. With 6 bases removed from V and 3 bases from J, the gap between germline ends came to 6 bases. This CDR3 reads CASSYDNQPQHF. In nucleotides, the CDR3 is TGTGCCAGCAGCTATGACAATCAGCCCCAGCATTTT.